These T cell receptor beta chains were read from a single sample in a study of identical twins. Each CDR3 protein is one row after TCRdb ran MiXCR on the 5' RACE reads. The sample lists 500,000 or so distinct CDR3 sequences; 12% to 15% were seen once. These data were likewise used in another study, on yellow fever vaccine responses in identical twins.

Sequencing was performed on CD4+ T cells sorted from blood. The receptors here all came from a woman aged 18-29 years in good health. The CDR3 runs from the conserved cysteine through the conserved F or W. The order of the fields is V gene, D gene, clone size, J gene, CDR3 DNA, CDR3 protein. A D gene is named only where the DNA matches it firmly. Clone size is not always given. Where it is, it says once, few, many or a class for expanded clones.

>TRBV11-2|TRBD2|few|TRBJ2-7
TGTGCCAGCAGCTTAGATAAGGGACTAGCAAACTACGAGCAGTACTTC
CASSLDKGLANYEQYF
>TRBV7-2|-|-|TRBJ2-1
TGTGCCAGCAGGTCCAGCGTTACCTACAATGAGCAGTTCTTC
CASRSSVTYNEQFF
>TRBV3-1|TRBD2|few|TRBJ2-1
TGTGCCAGCAGCCAACCTAGCGGGGGAACCTACAATGAGCAGTTCTTC
CASSQPSGGTYNEQFF
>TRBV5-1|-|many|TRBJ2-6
TGCGCCAGCTTCAGTGGGGCCAACGTCCTGACTTTC
CASFSGANVLTF
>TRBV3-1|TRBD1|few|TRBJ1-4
TGTGCCAGCACCACAGGGGCGGATTTCACCAGTGAAAAACTGTTTTTT
CASTTGADFTSEKLFF
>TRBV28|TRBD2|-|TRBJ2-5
TGTGCCAGCAGCCAGGGAGGGACCCAAGAGACCCAGTACTTC
CASSQGGTQETQYF
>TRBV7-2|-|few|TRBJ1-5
TGTGCCAGCAGCTTGGGCATCAATAGCAATCAGCCCCAGCATTTT
CASSLGINSNQPQHF
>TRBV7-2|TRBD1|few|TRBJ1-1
TGTGCCAGCAGCCCCTGGACAGGGGGCAATGAAGCTTTCTTT
CASSPWTGGNEAFF
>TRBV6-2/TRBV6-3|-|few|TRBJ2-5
TGTGCCAGCAATACCATACTCGGAACGAGGGAGACCCAGTACTTC
CASNTILGTRETQYF
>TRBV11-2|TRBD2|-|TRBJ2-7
TGTGCCAGCAGCTTATTATCGCTAGCGGACCTGCGTTCCTACGAGCAGTACTTC
CASSLLSLADLRSYEQYF
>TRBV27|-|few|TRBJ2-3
TGTGCCAGCAGCCTACGTGGGCAGTATTTT
CASSLRGQYF
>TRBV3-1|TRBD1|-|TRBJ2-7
TGTGCCAGCAGCCATGCGTCACAGGGGTACGAGCAGTACTTC
CASSHASQGYEQYF
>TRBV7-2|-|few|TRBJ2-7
TGTGCCAGCAGCGGCCCGGACGAGCCGGGTAGACAGTACTTC
CASSGPDEPGRQYF
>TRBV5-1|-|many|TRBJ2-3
TGCGCCAGCAGCTTGGCCTTAGCTACAGATACGCAGTATTTT
CASSLALATDTQYF
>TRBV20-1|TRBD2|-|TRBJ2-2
TGCAGTGCTAGACCGGCCGGACTAGACACCGGGGAGCTGTTTTTT
CSARPAGLDTGELFF
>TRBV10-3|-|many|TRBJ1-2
TGTGCCATCAGTGGGGGCGGGGGCGCTGACTATGGCTACACCTTC
CAISGGGGADYGYTF
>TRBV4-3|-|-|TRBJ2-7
TGCGCCAGCAGCCAAGCGAACCAGCCCTCCTACGAGCAGTACTTC
CASSQANQPSYEQYF
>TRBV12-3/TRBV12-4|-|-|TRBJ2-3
TGTGCCAGCAGTTTGCGGTCTCTACGCACAGATACGCAGTATTTT
CASSLRSLRTDTQYF
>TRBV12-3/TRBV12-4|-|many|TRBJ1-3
TGTGCCAGCAGTTCCTACGGACTTCCTAGATATTTT
CASSSYGLPRYF
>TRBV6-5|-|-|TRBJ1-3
TGTGCCAGCAGTTCTACGGGGGCCTACTCTGGAAACACCATATATTTT
CASSSTGAYSGNTIYF
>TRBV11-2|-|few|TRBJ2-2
TGTGCCAGCGCGTTCGCAGTGGCCCCAGGGTGGGATACCGGGGAGCTGTTTTTT
CASAFAVAPGWDTGELFF
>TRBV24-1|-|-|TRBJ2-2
TGTGCCACCAGTGATTACGGACAGTTCAACACCGGGGAGCTGTTTTTT
CATSDYGQFNTGELFF